Many counts were recorded for the clone carrying this T cell receptor beta chain. Its antigen is not identified. This entry comes from a study of T cell repertoires in cytomegalovirus infection. Study in general: Matching HLA type, along with CMV infection, was indicated by public TCR beta signatures. Findings and caveats of the study: Cumulative frequency of public TCR beta families picked out carriers of CMV plus the relevant HLA.

The V gene lost 5 bases and the J gene lost 0 bases, with 16 bases spanning the gap. Germline V gene data show CDR1 as SGHVS and CDR2 as FQNEAQ. This CDR3 has 16 amino acids. TCRdb analysed the reads with MiXCR anew, one entry per CDR3 protein. The sample consists of roughly 640,000 distinct CDR3 sequences, approximately 24% of them appearing once. The rearrangement links TRBV7-8 to TRBJ1-1; D is perhaps TRBD1 (5 bases). Material: CD8+ T cells from PBMCs. This clonotype originated in a human donor in good health (CMV status not recorded). Some clones in this sample may be carry-over from other donors' samples. Here the CDR3 DNA reads TGTGCCAGCAGCCTTCAGACAGTCGACATGAACACTGAAGCTTTCTTT. Translation gives CASSLQTVDMNTEAFF.